This T cell receptor (beta chain) comes out of a study of OX40 agonist ivuxolimab in advanced cancers. Overall study findings and caveats: Specificity for antigen went undetermined in the expanded peripheral T cells. CD4+ and CD8+ blood T cells expanded clonally by week 6 at 0.1 to 3.0 mg/kg.

Profiled with immunoSEQ multiplex PCR; TCRdb holds only in-frame clones, not every one. This table has 40,000 or so clones, approximately 80% appearing once. A remark on this clone: The antigen is undetermined.

The sequence came from an adult with an advanced solid tumor such as melanoma, head and neck, liver or kidney cancer. The sample was CD4+ or CD8+ T cells sorted from blood, taken in a trial of the OX40 agonist ivuxolimab.

CDR3 sequence: CASRMDRGGSWSYNEQFF. The CDR3, as DNA: TGTGCCAGCAGGATGGACAGGGGGGGGTCGTGGTCCTACAATGAGCAGTTCTTC. This rearrangement joins TRBV5-8 to TRBJ2-1; 10 bases are shared with TRBD1. V dropped 5 bases and J dropped 1; count of bases not matched to a gene: 12. Germline V gene sequence: CDR1 SGHTS, CDR2 YDEGEE. The CDR3 has 18 amino acids. The variable domain in full, with the rest retrieved from reference TRBV5-8 and TRBJ2-1, is EAGVTQSPTHLIKTRGQQATLRCSPISGHTSVYWYQQALGLGLQFLLWYDEGEERNRGNFPPRFSGRQFPNYSSELNVNALELEDSALYLCASRMDRGGSWSYNEQFFGPGTRLTVL.